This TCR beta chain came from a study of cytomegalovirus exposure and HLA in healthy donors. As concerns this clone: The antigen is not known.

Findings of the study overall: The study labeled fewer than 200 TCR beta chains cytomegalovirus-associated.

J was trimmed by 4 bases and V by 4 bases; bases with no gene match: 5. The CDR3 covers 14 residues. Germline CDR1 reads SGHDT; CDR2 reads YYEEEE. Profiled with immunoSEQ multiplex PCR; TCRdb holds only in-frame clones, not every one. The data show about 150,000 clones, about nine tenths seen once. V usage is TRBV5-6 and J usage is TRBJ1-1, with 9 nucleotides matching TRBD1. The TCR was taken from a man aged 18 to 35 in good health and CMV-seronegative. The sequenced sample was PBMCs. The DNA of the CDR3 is TGTGCCAGCAGCCCGAGGGACAGGGCCACTGAAGCTTTCTTT. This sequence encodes CASSPRDRATEAFF.